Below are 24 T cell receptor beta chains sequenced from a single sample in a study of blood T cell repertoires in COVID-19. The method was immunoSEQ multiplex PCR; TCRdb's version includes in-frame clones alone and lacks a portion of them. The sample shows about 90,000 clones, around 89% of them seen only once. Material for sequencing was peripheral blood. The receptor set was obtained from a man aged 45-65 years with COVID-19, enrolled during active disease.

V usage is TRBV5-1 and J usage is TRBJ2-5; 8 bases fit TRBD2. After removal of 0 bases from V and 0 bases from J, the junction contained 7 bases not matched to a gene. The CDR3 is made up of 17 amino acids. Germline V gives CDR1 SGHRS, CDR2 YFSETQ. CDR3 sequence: CASSLARVTSDQETQYF. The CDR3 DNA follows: TGCGCCAGCAGCTTGGCTCGAGTGACTAGCGACCAAGAGACCCAGTACTTC.

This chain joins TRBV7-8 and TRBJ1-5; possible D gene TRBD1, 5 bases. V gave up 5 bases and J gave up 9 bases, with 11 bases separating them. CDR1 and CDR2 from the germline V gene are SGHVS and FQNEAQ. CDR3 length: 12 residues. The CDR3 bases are TGTGCCAGCAGCCCCCCCGGGGGGCCCCAGCATTTT. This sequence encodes CASSPPGGPQHF.

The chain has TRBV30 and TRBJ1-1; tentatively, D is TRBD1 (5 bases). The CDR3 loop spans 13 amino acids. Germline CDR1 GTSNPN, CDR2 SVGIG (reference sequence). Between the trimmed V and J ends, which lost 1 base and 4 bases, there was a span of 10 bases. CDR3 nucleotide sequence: TGTGCCTGGAGTGAAACAGGAATCACTGAAGCTTTCTTT. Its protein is CAWSETGITEAFF.

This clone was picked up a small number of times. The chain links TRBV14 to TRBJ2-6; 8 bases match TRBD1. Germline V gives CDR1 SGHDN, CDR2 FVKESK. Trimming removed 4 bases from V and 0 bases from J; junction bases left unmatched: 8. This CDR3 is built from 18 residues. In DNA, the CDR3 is TGTGCCAGCAGCCCACGGACAGGGAGGTCCTCTGGGGCCAACGTCCTGACTTTC. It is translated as CASSPRTGRSSGANVLTF.

The CDR3 sequence: CASSLDLQTYGYTF. CDR3 coding DNA: TGTGCCAGCAGCTTAGATCTACAGACCTATGGCTACACCTTC. The V gene is TRBV11-2, the J gene TRBJ1-2; D call uncertain. Germline values: CDR1 SGHAT, CDR2 FQNNGV. The germline V and J ends were trimmed by 0 bases and 4 bases, with 9 bases remaining between them. CDR3 length: 14 residues.

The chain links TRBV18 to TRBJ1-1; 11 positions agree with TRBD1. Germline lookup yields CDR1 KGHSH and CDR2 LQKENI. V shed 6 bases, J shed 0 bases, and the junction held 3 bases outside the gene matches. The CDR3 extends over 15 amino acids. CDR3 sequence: CASSGTGGMNTEAFF. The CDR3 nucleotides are TGTGCCAGCTCGGGGACAGGGGGAATGAACACTGAAGCTTTCTTT.

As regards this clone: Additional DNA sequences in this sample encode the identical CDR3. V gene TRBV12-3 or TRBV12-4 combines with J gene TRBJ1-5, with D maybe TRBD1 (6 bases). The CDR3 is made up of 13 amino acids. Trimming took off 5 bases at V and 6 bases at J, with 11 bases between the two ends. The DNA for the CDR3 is TGTGCCAGCAGTGGTGGGGGCGGTCAGCCCCAGCATTTT. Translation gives CASSGGGGQPQHF.

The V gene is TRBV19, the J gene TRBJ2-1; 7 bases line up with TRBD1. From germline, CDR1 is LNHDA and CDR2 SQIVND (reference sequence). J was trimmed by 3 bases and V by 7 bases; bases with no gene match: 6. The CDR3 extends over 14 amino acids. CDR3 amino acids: CASTGQENYNEQFF. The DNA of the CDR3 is TGTGCCAGTACCGGACAGGAGAACTACAATGAGCAGTTCTTC.

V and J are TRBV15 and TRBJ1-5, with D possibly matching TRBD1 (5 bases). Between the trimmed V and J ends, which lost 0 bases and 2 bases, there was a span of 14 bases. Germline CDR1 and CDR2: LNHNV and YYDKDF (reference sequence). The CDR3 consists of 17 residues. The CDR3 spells CATSRDRGIGGNQPQHF. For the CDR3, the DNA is TGTGCCACCAGCAGAGATCGGGGGATTGGCGGCAATCAGCCCCAGCATTTT.

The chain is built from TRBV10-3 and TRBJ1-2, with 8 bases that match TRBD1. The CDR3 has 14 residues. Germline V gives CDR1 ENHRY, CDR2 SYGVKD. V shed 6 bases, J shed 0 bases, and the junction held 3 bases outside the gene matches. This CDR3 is CAISSGGSNYGYTF. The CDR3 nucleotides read TGTGCCATCAGCTCAGGGGGCTCTAACTATGGCTACACCTTC.

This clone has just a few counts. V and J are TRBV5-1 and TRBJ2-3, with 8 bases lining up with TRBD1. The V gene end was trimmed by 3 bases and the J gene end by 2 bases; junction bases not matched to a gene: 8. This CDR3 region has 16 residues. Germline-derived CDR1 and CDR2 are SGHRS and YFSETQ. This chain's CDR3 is CASSSLTGAPTDTQYF. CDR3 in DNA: TGCGCCAGCAGCTCATTGACAGGGGCGCCCACAGATACGCAGTATTTT.

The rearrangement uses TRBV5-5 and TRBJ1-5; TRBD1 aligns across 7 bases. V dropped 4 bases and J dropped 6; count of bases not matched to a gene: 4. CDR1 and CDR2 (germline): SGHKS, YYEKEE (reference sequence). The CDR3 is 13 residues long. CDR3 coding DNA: TGTGCCAGCAGCCCAGACAGGGCTCAGCCCCAGCATTTT. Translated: CASSPDRAQPQHF.

In nucleotides, the CDR3 is TGTGCCAGTAGTAACATCCGGCTGGGGGGAAGCTATGGCTACACCTTC. Protein: CASSNIRLGGSYGYTF. The chain joins TRBV19 to TRBJ1-2; D might be TRBD1 (5 bases). Germline CDR1 and CDR2: LNHDA and SQIVND (reference sequence). Trimming left V 4 bases short and J 4 bases short, with 19 bases between. The CDR3 spans 16 residues.

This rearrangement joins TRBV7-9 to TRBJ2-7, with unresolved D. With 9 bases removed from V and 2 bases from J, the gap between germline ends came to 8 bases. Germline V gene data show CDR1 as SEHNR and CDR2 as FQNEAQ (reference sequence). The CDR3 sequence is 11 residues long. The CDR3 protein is CASGQTYEQYF. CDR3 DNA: TGTGCCAGTGGGCAGACCTACGAGCAGTACTTC.

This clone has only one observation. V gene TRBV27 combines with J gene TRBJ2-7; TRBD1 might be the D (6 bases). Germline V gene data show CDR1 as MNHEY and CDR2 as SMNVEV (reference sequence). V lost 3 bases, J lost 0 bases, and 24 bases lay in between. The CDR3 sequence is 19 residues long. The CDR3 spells CASSFMGAQGLSRSYEQYF. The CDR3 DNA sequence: TGTGCCAGCAGTTTTATGGGCGCCCAGGGGCTGAGTCGCTCCTACGAGCAGTACTTC.

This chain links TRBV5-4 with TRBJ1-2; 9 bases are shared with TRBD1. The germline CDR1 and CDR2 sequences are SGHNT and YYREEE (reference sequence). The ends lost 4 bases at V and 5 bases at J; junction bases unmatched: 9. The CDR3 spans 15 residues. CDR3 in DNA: TGTGCCAGCAGCAACCCGGGACAGGGTGGATATGGCTACACCTTC. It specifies CASSNPGQGGYGYTF.

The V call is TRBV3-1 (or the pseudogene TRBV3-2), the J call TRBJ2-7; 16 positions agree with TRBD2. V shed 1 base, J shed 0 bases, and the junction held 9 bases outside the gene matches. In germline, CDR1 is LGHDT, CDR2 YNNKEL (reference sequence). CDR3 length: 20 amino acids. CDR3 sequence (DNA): TGTGCCAGCAGCCAAGGACGGAGGGGACTAGCGGGGGGGCCCTCCTACGAGCAGTACTTC. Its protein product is CASSQGRRGLAGGPSYEQYF.

The CDR3 DNA is TGTGCCAGCAGCTTTCGGGACAGGATCGCCGGGGAGCTGTTTTTT. It translates to CASSFRDRIAGELFF. The chain joins TRBV28 to TRBJ2-2, with TRBD1 matching 8 bases. This CDR3 has 15 residues. CDR1 and CDR2 (germline): MDHEN, SYDVKM. J lost 6 bases, V lost 6 bases, and 9 bases had no gene match.

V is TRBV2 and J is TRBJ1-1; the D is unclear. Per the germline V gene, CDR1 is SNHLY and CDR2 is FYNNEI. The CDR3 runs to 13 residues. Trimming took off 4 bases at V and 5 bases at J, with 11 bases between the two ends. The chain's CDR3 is CASSVGEGTEAFF. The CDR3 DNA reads TGTGCCAGCAGTGTCGGGGAAGGGACTGAAGCTTTCTTT.

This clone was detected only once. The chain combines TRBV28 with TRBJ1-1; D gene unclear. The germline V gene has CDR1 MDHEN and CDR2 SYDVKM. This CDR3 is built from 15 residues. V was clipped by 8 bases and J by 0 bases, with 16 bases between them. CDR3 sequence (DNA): TGTGCCAGCGGTGCCCTCTTCCTAATGAACACTGAAGCTTTCTTT. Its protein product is CASGALFLMNTEAFF.

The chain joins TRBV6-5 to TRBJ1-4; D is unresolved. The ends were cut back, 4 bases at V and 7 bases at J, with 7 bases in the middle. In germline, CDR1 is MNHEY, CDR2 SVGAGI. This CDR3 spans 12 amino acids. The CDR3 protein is CASSSPGEKLFF. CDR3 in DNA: TGTGCCAGCAGTTCTCCAGGTGAAAAACTGTTTTTT.

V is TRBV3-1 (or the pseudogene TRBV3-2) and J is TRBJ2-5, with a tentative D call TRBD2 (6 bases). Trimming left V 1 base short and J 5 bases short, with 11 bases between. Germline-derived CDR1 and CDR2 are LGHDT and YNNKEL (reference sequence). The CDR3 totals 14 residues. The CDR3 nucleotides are TGTGCCAGCAGCCAAGCTTTGGAGGGGGAGACCCAGTACTTC. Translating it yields CASSQALEGETQYF.

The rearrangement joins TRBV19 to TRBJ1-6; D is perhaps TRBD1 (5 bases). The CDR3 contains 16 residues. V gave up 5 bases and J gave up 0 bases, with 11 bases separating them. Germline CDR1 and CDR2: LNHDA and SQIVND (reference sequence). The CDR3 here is CASSPRQSSYNSPLHF. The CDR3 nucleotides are TGTGCCAGTAGTCCCCGACAGAGCTCCTATAATTCACCCCTCCACTTT.

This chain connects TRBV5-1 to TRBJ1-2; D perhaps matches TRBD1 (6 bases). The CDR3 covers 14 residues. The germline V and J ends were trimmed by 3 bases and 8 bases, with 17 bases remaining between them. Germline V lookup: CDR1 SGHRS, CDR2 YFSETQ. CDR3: CASSSTGTLGGYTF. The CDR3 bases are TGCGCCAGCAGCTCTACCGGGACACTGGGAGGCTACACCTTC.